The 11 T cell receptor beta chains listed next were all sequenced from one sample in a study of T cells in Graves' hyperthyroidism and ophthalmopathy. RNA transcripts served as the template for amplifying TCR beta CDR3 regions. First-round RT-PCR of the TCR CDR3 relied on the HTBI primer set. Via MiXCR, TCRdb re-called the multiplex PCR reads, giving one row per CDR3 protein. Of fewer than 200,000 distinct CDR3 sequences listed, around 8.9% are singletons. Sequences were obtained from blood. The receptors derive from a woman under 30 with Graves' hyperthyroidism that later progressed to Graves' ophthalmopathy.

This clonotype was counted many times. The V and J genes are TRBV20-1 and TRBJ1-4; D call uncertain. CDR1 and CDR2 (germline): DFQATT, SNEGSKA (reference sequence). CDR3 length equals 14 residues. Trimming left V 5 bases short and J 11 bases short, with 21 bases between. CDR3 nucleotides: TGCAGTGCTCCGCCCCGGCGGACCGTGGGGAAACTGTTTTTT. It yields the protein CSAPPRRTVGKLFF.

Only a few counts were recorded for this clonotype. This chain connects TRBV20-1 to TRBJ1-5; D remains ambiguous. The germline V gene has CDR1 DFQATT and CDR2 SNEGSKA (reference sequence). The CDR3 has 16 amino acids. The V end was cut by 2 bases, the J end by 3 bases, with 17 bases between. In DNA, the CDR3 is TGCAGTGCTAGATTATTGATAGGGTGGGACAATCAGCCCCAGCATTTT. Residues: CSARLLIGWDNQPQHF.

This clonotype was observed many times. The V call is TRBV7-8, the J call TRBJ2-2; no definite D call. V was shortened by 4 bases and J by 5 bases, with 14 bases between the two germline ends. CDR1 is SGHVS and CDR2 is FQNEAQ in the germline V gene. CDR3 length equals 15 residues. CDR3 in DNA: TGTGCCAGCAGCTCGAACCGACTGGGGACCGGGGAGCTGTTTTTT. This codes for CASSSNRLGTGELFF. The complete variable domain, with remaining parts taken from reference TRBV7-8 and TRBJ2-2, reads GAGVSQSPRYKVAKRGQDVALRCDPISGHVSLFWYQQALGQGPEFLTYFQNEAQLDKSGLPSDRFFAERPEGSVSTLKIQRTQQEDSAVYLCASSSNRLGTGELFFGEGSRLTVL.

CDR3 sequence: CATSRAVQYSPLHF. The CDR3 DNA is TGTGCCACCAGCAGAGCAGTCCAATATTCACCCCTCCACTTT. The V gene is TRBV15, the J gene TRBJ1-6; D call uncertain. CDR3 length: 14 residues. Germline V lookup: CDR1 LNHNV, CDR2 YYDKDF (reference sequence). V was clipped by 1 base and J by 8 bases, with 9 bases between them.

This clonotype came up many times. The chain combines TRBV7-9 with TRBJ2-1; TRBD2 agrees at 10 bases. This CDR3 has 15 amino acids. Germline CDR1 SEHNR, CDR2 FQNEAQ (reference sequence). The J segment lost 4 bases and the V segment lost 4 bases, leaving 4 bases of the junction unmatched. The CDR3: CASSSGTSDYNEQFF. The CDR3 DNA reads TGTGCCAGCAGCTCCGGGACTAGCGATTACAATGAGCAGTTCTTC.

This clonotype was found a few times. The V call is TRBV4-1, the J call TRBJ2-5; possible D gene TRBD1, 6 bases. V dropped 0 bases and J dropped 5 bases, with 13 bases sitting between them. The CDR3 consists of 15 residues. Looked up from germline, CDR1 is MGHRA and CDR2 is YSYEKL. CDR3 nucleotide sequence: TGCGCCAGCAGCCAAGACCAGGGGTCGGTCGAGACCCAGTACTTC. It translates to CASSQDQGSVETQYF.

This clonotype has at least ten counts. The chain links TRBV12-5 to TRBJ2-3, with 10 bases that match TRBD2. V was pared by 1 base and J by 1 base, with 2 bases of the junction left unmatched. The CDR3 is 16 amino acids. Germline V CDR1 and CDR2: LGHNT, FRNRAP. The CDR3 DNA reads as TGTGCTAGTGGTTTGGGGACTAGCGGAGGCACAGATACGCAGTATTTT. This encodes CASGLGTSGGTDTQYF.

This clonotype was seen repeatedly, ten times or more. This chain joins TRBV20-1 and TRBJ1-1; no clear D. The CDR3 loop spans 12 amino acids. The V gene lost 3 bases and the J gene lost 1 base, with 6 bases spanning the gap. Germline V gives CDR1 DFQATT, CDR2 SNEGSKA (reference sequence). CDR3 sequence reads: CSARKENTEAFF. CDR3 in DNA: TGCAGTGCTAGGAAAGAGAACACTGAAGCTTTCTTT.

There are many counts of this clonotype. V usage is TRBV12-3 or TRBV12-4 and J usage is TRBJ1-1; 7 bases fit TRBD1. The length of the CDR3 is 12 residues. The ends lost 7 bases at V and 7 bases at J; junction bases unmatched: 6. The CDR3 coding sequence is TGTGCCAGCAACCACCAGGGGGGTGAAGCTTTCTTT. Translating gives CASNHQGGEAFF.

A remark on this clonotype: With a much larger clone just one base away, this may be a read error. The CDR3 spells CASSLGITNTQYF. DNA of the CDR3: TGTGCCAGCAGTTTAGGGATAACAAATACGCAGTATTTT. The chain is built from TRBV27 and TRBJ2-3; D remains ambiguous. Germline V gene lookup returns CDR1 MNHEY and CDR2 SMNVEV (reference sequence). The CDR3 runs to 13 residues. V lost 2 bases to trimming and J lost 7 bases, with 10 bases between them.

This clonotype was seen repeatedly, ten times or more. The rearrangement links TRBV19 to TRBJ1-5; TRBD1 is a possible D gene (6 bases). Per the germline V gene, CDR1 is LNHDA and CDR2 is SQIVND (reference sequence). The CDR3 runs 15 residues. Between the trimmed V and J ends, which lost 1 base and 9 bases, there was a span of 16 bases. CDR3 bases: TGTGCCAGTAGTATAGCCGGGGGGGCCCAAGGGCCCCAGCATTTT. The encoded protein is CASSIAGGAQGPQHF.